This T cell receptor beta chain was sequenced in a study of T-cell reconstitution after alpha-beta-depleted transplantation in children. A note on this clonotype: Its antigen is not identified.

Study-wide results and caveats: Some patients' high day-60 TCRbeta diversity was attributed to recipient cells surviving conditioning. Newly generated T cells supplied most T-cell counts and diversity one year post-transplant. Several hundred graft clones that had expanded were reportedly the source of alpha-beta T cells about two months after transplant.

Per the germline V gene, CDR1 is SGHRS and CDR2 is YFSETQ. V shed 3 bases and J shed 0 bases, with 10 bases lying between them. The CDR3 length is 15 residues. Preparation of the TCRbeta library used unique molecular identifiers. TCRdb re-called the PCR reads through MiXCR, storing one row per CDR3 protein. The sample lists approximately 82,000 distinct CDR3 sequences; 15% to 20% were seen once. The source is a male patient between 2 and 9 years old who had a stem cell transplant for acute lymphoblastic leukemia, so the T cells may come from the graft donor. The sequencing here drew on PBMCs, mostly from graft donor cells, taken 360 days after TCRalphabeta/CD19-depleted stem cell transplant. This chain joins TRBV5-1 and TRBJ2-1, with a weak D call TRBD2 (5 bases). Here the CDR3 DNA reads TGCGCCAGCAGCTCAGGACTTAGCTCCTACAATGAGCAGTTCTTC. Its protein is CASSSGLSSYNEQFF.